Below, 8 T cell receptor beta chains from the same sample are listed, as sequenced in a study of T cell responses to AZD1222 COVID-19 vaccine. Method: immunoSEQ multiplex PCR; TCRdb's copy keeps in-frame clones and lacks some. The sample includes about 140,000 clones, about 89% of them seen just once. This specimen consisted of peripheral blood, obtained on day 0 of AZD1222 vaccination. Every receptor here comes from an adult in good health.

This sequence joins TRBV4-2 and TRBJ2-5, with D uncertain. CDR1 is LGHNA, CDR2 YNFKEQ, per germline. V gave up 1 base and J gave up 0 bases, with 18 bases separating them. CDR3 size: 18 residues. CDR3 in amino acids: CASSQGSVTTKYQETQYF. The CDR3 DNA reads as TGTGCCAGCAGCCAAGGGTCTGTGACGACGAAGTACCAAGAGACCCAGTACTTC.

The rearrangement uses TRBV7-9 and TRBJ2-1; 14 bases agree with TRBD2. Germline V gives CDR1 SEHNR, CDR2 FQNEAQ (reference sequence). This CDR3 spans 16 amino acids. V dropped 5 bases and J dropped 9; count of bases not matched to a gene: 9. CDR3 DNA: TGTGCCAGCAGCCCGACGACTAGCGGGAGGGCCGTTGAGCAGTTCTTC. Translation gives CASSPTTSGRAVEQFF.

The chain couples TRBV28 to TRBJ1-3, with D tentatively TRBD1 (5 bases). The CDR3 runs to 15 residues. The germline gives CDR1 MDHEN, CDR2 SYDVKM. The germline V and J ends were trimmed by 2 bases and 4 bases, with 12 bases remaining between them. In DNA, the CDR3 is TGTGCCAGCAGTTTACGGGGGGTGGCGGGAAACACCATATATTTT. As protein: CASSLRGVAGNTIYF.

Only one count was recorded for this clone. CDR3 in amino acids: CASSYGDSFTDTQYF. The CDR3 region has the DNA TGTGCCAGCAGTTACGGGGACTCCTTCACAGATACGCAGTATTTT. The chain recombines TRBV6-5 with TRBJ2-3; tentatively, D is TRBD2 (6 bases). V was pared by 2 bases and J by 2 bases, with 11 bases between. This CDR3 contains 15 residues. Germline CDR1 is MNHEY and CDR2 is SVGAGI.

In DNA form, the CDR3 reads TGTGCCTGGAGTGTAACGGGACTAGCGGGATATAGTCAGTTCTTC. Its translation is CAWSVTGLAGYSQFF. V and J are TRBV30 and TRBJ2-1; 13 nucleotides match TRBD2. The J segment lost 13 bases and the V segment lost 0 bases, leaving 9 bases of the junction unmatched. The CDR3 totals 15 residues. Germline CDR1 GTSNPN, CDR2 SVGIG (reference sequence).

This chain connects TRBV6-5 to TRBJ2-1, with 7 bases lining up with TRBD2. V shed 4 bases and J 8 bases; nucleotides not matched to a gene: 11. The CDR3 has 15 amino acids. Germline CDR1 and CDR2: MNHEY and SVGAGI. The CDR3 nucleotides are TGTGCCAGCAGTTCGACTAGCAACCCCGTTCATGAGCAGTTCTTC. This codes for CASSSTSNPVHEQFF.

The genes are TRBV29-1 and TRBJ1-1, with D tentatively TRBD1 (5 bases). With 6 bases removed from V and 1 base from J, the gap between germline ends came to 18 bases. Germline-derived CDR1 and CDR2 are SQVTM and ANQGSEA. The CDR3 contains 15 residues. As DNA, the CDR3 is TGCAGCGTGGGGGGAACGGGGCACAAGAACACTGAAGCTTTCTTT. This encodes CSVGGTGHKNTEAFF. The entire variable domain, with the rest obtained from reference TRBV29-1 and TRBJ1-1, is as follows: SAVISQKPSRDICQRGTSLTIQCQVDSQVTMMFWYRQQPGQSLTLIATANQGSEATYESGFVIDKFPISRPNLTFSTLTVSNMSPEDSSIYLCSVGGTGHKNTEAFFGQGTRLTVV.

This rearrangement joins TRBV5-1 to TRBJ2-1, with D unclear. Trimming took 0 bases from V and 6 from J, leaving 1 base between them. The CDR3 extends over 11 amino acids. CDR1 SGHRS and CDR2 YFSETQ come from the germline V gene. CDR3 sequence reads: CASSLANEQFF. For the CDR3, the DNA is TGCGCCAGCAGCTTGGCCAATGAGCAGTTCTTC.